The text below deals with one T cell receptor (beta chain). Its antigen is currently not known. Base qualities are not at hand, and no much larger clone is one base apart. TCRbeta CDR3 regions were amplified from genomic DNA by means of the immunoSEQ Assay, a bias-controlled multiplex PCR. As for how the authors treated the data: Nucleated cell counts per sample were estimated from amplification of reference gene primers within the assay. To quantify the absolute abundance of each unique TCRbeta CDR3 rearrangement, sequence reads were collapsed and filtered. For each sample, productive Simpson clonality was calculated by taking the square root of Simpson's diversity index across productive rearrangements. TCRdb limited this immuneACCESS table to in-frame rearrangements with V and J called. A share of clones is missing; checked studies link under half to unresolved V genes, and the rest is unexplained. From that table come the V and J calls and clone size; the DNA was used to work out D and trimming. The sample table holds 59,000 or so clones, of which around 80% were seen once. In total, the top ten clones hold roughly 3% of the sample.

CDR3 length: 16 amino acids, cysteine to phenylalanine. The retained sequence is limited to the CDR3, 48 bases, with the frame set at the first base. From the germline V gene, CDR1 is KGHSH and CDR2 is LQKENI. Trimmed from V: 3 bases; trimmed from J: 3 bases; junction bases lacking a gene match: 10. The data originate from a study of blood T cell repertoires in COVID-19 (TCRdb year 2020). Turning to the overall study: The collaborator samples originated in the United States, Italy and Spain and spanned the acute and convalescent phases of COVID-19. The prospective study material was composed of cDNA or gDNA derived from T cells, B-cell-depleted T cells, or PBMCs. The dataset comprised deeply sampled blood TCRbeta repertoires from subjects exposed to, actively infected with, or recovered from COVID-19. The repertoires were made available in a free public database intended to serve as a resource for research on the immune response to SARS-CoV-2. Samples were obtained from the ongoing ImmuneRACE study (first 160 participants) and from 1,200 or so subjects provided by 6 global collaborators. Sample metadata almost always included a de-identified subject ID, COVID-19 status, age in years and sex. HLA class I and class II types, where available, came from metadata supplied by the sample provider rather than from assay-based typing.

The collaborating institutions used their own protocols to collect whole blood in K2EDTA tubes. For TCRbeta analysis, collaborators shipped samples in one of three forms: frozen whole blood, isolated PBMCs, or DNA extracted from either of those sample types. Broad study findings and their caveats: Clinical and demographic metadata were provided uncurated, with the amount varying by source and participant.

This TCR derives from a man between 60 and 75 years old with acute or convalescent COVID-19. The specimen sequenced was peripheral blood. The rearranged chain carries TRBV18 and TRBJ2-7; 8 bases in the junction line up with TRBD1. The CDR3 corresponds to CASSPNPGTGSYEQYF. Read as DNA, the sequence is TGTGCCAGCTCACCTAACCCCGGGACAGGTAGCTACGAGCAGTACTTC.